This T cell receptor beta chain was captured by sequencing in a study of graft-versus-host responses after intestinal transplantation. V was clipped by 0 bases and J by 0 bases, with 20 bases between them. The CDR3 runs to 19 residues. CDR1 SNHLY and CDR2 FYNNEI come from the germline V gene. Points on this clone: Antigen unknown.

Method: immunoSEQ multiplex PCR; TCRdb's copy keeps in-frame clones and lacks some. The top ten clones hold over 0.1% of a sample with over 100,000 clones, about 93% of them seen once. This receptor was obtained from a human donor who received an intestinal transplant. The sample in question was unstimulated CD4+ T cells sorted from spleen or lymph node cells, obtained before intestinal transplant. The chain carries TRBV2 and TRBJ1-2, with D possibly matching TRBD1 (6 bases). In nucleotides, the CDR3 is TGTGCCAGCAGTGAAGCAGGGGGAAGGGGAGTCTCGACTAACTATGGCTACACCTTC. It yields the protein CASSEAGGRGVSTNYGYTF.